This TCR beta chain originates from a study of a mutant IDH1 vaccine in newly diagnosed glioma (dated by TCRdb to the early 2020s). Concerning the study at large: Vaccination was initiated 4-6 weeks after radiotherapy alone, or concurrently with temozolomide cycles in the chemotherapy-containing groups. Of the 30 or so patients who were treated, 62.5% were male and roughly 38% were female, and the mean age was about 40 years. Prior to enrollment, patients had been given standard therapy consisting of radiotherapy alone, temozolomide alone, or radiochemotherapy with temozolomide, with the combination given to most patients. Visit V12 was the week-35 safety follow-up and visit V13 was the week-47 end of study. Six visits were used for peripheral blood collection: V03 (baseline), V05, V07, V10, V12 and V13. For exploratory analyses, about two dozen treated patients had longitudinal TCRB deep sequencing done wherever samples were available.

The time point label on this specimen signifies: week 35, safety follow-up. Each vaccine dose was 300 ug of a 20-mer mutant IDH1 peptide in Montanide, given subcutaneously with topical imiquimod. Patients received eight vaccinations in weeks 1, 3, 5, 7, 11, 15, 19 and 23, corresponding to visits V03 through V10. The donors had newly diagnosed IDH1-mutant astrocytomas of WHO grade 3 or 4 that showed loss of nuclear ATRX. The samples were drawn from NOA16, a multicentre, single-arm, open-label phase I trial in Germany that tested a mutant IDH1 peptide vaccine in humans for the first time. Genomic DNA for TCRB sequencing was isolated from EDTA blood with the DNeasy Blood and Tissue Kit. The cysteine opens and the phenylalanine closes a CDR3 of 13 amino acids. Only the CDR3 DNA stays, 39 bases, in frame from base 1. V is reduced by 5 bases and J by 7 bases, leaving a spacing of 12 bases between them. The germline V gene gives CDR1 as SGHAT and CDR2 as FQNNGV.

As regards this clone: Its antigen is currently not known. Base qualities were left out, and no much larger clone turns up one base away.

Study-wide conclusions, independent of this receptor: PBMC samples for TCRB deep sequencing were selected based on availability. According to the authors, sample limitations meant that analyses of patient blood samples could not be reproduced. Pseudoprogression appeared unrelated to alterations in the top peripheral T cell clonotypes detected by TCRB sequencing. Immune responses induced by the vaccine were seen in approximately 93% of patients across multiple MHC alleles.

The library relied on the immunoSEQ multiplex PCR assay. The hsTCRB Kit was used according to the manufacturer's protocol to amplify rearranged TCR beta chain sequences. TCRB libraries were sequenced on an Illumina MiSeq. The study's processing was this. The kit vendor's proprietary platform handled demultiplexing, trimming and gene mapping. TCRdb obtained this table from immuneACCESS and retained in-frame rearrangements with V and J assigned. These tables miss some clones; where compared with another copy, unresolved V genes account for less than half of the shortfall, and the remainder is unexplained. The V and J calls and clone size were taken over from that table, and D and trimming were inferred from the DNA. This sample is represented by about 42,000 clones; approximately 80% of them were singletons. The ten most abundant clones make up approximately 4.6% of the sample.

The TCR originated in a woman between 45 and 60 years old with glioma. The V gene is TRBV11-2 and the J gene is TRBJ2-1; too little of a D gene remains to name it. Sample: PBMCs, taken from a glioma patient whose treatment included an IDH1 peptide vaccine. The CDR3 is CASSPALSNEQFF. Read as DNA, the sequence is TGTGCCAGCAGCCCAGCCCTTAGTAATGAGCAGTTCTTC.